What follows are 30 T cell receptor beta chains derived from one specimen sequenced in a study of OX40 agonist ivuxolimab in advanced cancers. TCRdb's copy holds only in-frame clones and misses some; the assay was immunoSEQ multiplex PCR. The sample includes about 55,000 clones, approximately 80% of them seen just once. This sample comprised CD4+ or CD8+ T cells sorted from blood, obtained in a trial of the OX40 agonist ivuxolimab. These receptors all come from an adult with an advanced solid tumor such as melanoma, head and neck, liver or kidney cancer.

This clone occurred a few times. The rearrangement links TRBV28 to TRBJ2-6; D unresolved. Trimming pared 6 bases from V and 0 bases from J, leaving 6 bases between. The CDR3 has 14 amino acids. Germline V gives CDR1 MDHEN, CDR2 SYDVKM. CDR3 protein: CASRQASGANVLTF. The CDR3 DNA reads as TGTGCCAGCAGACAAGCCTCTGGGGCCAACGTCCTGACTTTC.

This clone was seen a few times. The rearrangement joins TRBV6-1 to TRBJ2-7, with unresolved D. With 6 bases removed from V and 2 bases from J, the gap between germline ends came to 5 bases. Germline-derived CDR1 and CDR2 are MNHNS and SASEGT. The CDR3 spans 11 residues. CDR3 sequence (DNA): TGTGCCAGCAGCACACCCTACGAGCAGTACTTC. This translates into CASSTPYEQYF.

CDR3 residues: CASPKEKLFF. The CDR3 region has the DNA TGTGCCAGCCCCAAGGAAAAACTGTTTTTT. The gene calls are TRBV6-7 and TRBJ1-4; D not resolved. TRBV6-7 is an open reading frame, and its role is uncertain. Between the trimmed V and J ends, which lost 8 bases and 8 bases, there was a span of 6 bases. The CDR3 totals 10 residues.

The rearrangement joins TRBV10-3 to TRBJ1-5; 8 bases are shared with TRBD1. V was clipped by 6 bases and J by 6 bases; unmatched bases: 4. The germline V gene encodes CDR1 ENHRY and CDR2 SYGVKD. The CDR3 is made up of 13 amino acids. This CDR3 reads CAIRDRAGQPQHF. The CDR3 DNA is TGTGCCATCAGGGACAGGGCGGGTCAGCCCCAGCATTTT.

As to this clone: The same CDR3 arises from other DNA sequences in this sample as well. This sequence joins TRBV5-1 and TRBJ2-7; possible D gene TRBD1, 7 bases. V was shortened by 5 bases and J by 3 bases, with 18 bases between the two germline ends. CDR1 SGHRS and CDR2 YFSETQ come from the germline V gene. CDR3 length equals 15 residues. CDR3 sequence (DNA): TGCGCCAGCAGTTCCCAGGGGGGAGGAAGCTACGAGCAGTACTTC. Its translation is CASSSQGGGSYEQYF.

The chain carries TRBV7-9 and TRBJ2-7, with D possibly being TRBD1 (5 bases). Germline assignment: CDR1 SEHNR and CDR2 FQNEAQ (reference sequence). V lost 5 bases and J lost 6, with 17 bases in between. This CDR3 comprises 14 residues. The CDR3 protein is CASSQGRSLSEQYF. The CDR3 coding sequence is TGTGCCAGCAGCCAGGGCCGGTCTCTCTCCGAGCAGTACTTC.

The chain couples TRBV5-1 to TRBJ2-1; 7 bases are shared with TRBD2. V dropped 1 base and J dropped 5; count of bases not matched to a gene: 9. The germline V gene encodes CDR1 SGHRS and CDR2 YFSETQ. The CDR3 extends over 16 amino acids. DNA for the CDR3: TGCGCCAGCAGCTTGAAGCTAGCGGTTATTAACAATGAGCAGTTCTTC. As protein: CASSLKLAVINNEQFF.

The table lists this clone with a count of one. The J gene is TRBJ2-2, the V gene TRBV2, with D maybe TRBD1 (5 bases). V was shortened by 4 bases and J by 0 bases, with 9 bases between the two germline ends. The CDR3 is 15 amino acids. Per the germline V gene, CDR1 is SNHLY and CDR2 is FYNNEI. The DNA of the CDR3 is TGTGCCAGCAGTGCTGGACACACGAACACCGGGGAGCTGTTTTTT. Amino acid sequence: CASSAGHTNTGELFF.

V gene TRBV7-2 combines with J gene TRBJ1-1; 9 positions match TRBD1. J gave up 11 bases and V 4 bases, and 8 bases lay outside the gene matches. The CDR3 covers 13 residues. CDR1 and CDR2 (germline): SGHTA, FQGNSA. This CDR3 reads CASSSGDRVDAFF. The CDR3 nucleotides read TGTGCCAGCAGCTCCGGGGACAGGGTTGACGCTTTCTTT. Complete variable domain (other parts from reference TRBV7-2 and TRBJ1-1): GAGVSQSPSNKVTEKGKDVELRCDPISGHTALYWYRQSLGQGLEFLIYFQGNSAPDKSGLPSDRFSAERTGGSVSTLTIQRTQQEDSAVYLCASSSGDRVDAFFGQGTRLTVV.

This clone was counted only a few times. The CDR3 nucleotides read TGTGCCAGTATAGCCCATCTAGACATGAGCACTGAAGCTTTCTTT. It encodes CASIAHLDMSTEAFF. The chain recombines TRBV19 with TRBJ1-1; D is unresolved. Germline V gives CDR1 LNHDA, CDR2 SQIVND (reference sequence). Trimming pared 7 bases from V and 4 bases from J, leaving 19 bases between. CDR3 size: 15 residues.

The chain is built from TRBV6-1 and TRBJ2-1; the D gene is possibly TRBD1 (5 bases). The germline V and J ends were trimmed by 7 bases and 14 bases, with 21 bases remaining between them. The germline CDR1 and CDR2 sequences are MNHNS and SASEGT. The CDR3 consists of 13 residues. CDR3 sequence reads: CASNLGGDRGKFF. DNA of the CDR3: TGTGCCAGCAACCTGGGTGGGGATAGGGGCAAGTTCTTC.

This clone was seen a single time. This chain uses TRBV15 with TRBJ1-4, with D perhaps TRBD1 (5 bases). This CDR3 comprises 15 residues. Trimming stripped 1 base from V and 7 bases from J, with 13 bases between. Germline CDR1 is LNHNV and CDR2 is YYDKDF (reference sequence). This CDR3 reads CATSRGDARREKLFF. The CDR3 nucleotides are TGTGCCACCAGCAGAGGGGACGCCAGGCGTGAAAAACTGTTTTTT.

The CDR3 nucleotides are TGCAGCCCTTCTCGGACTAGCGGGAGGGATTACGAGCAGTACTTC. Translating it yields CSPSRTSGRDYEQYF. The gene calls are TRBV29-1 and TRBJ2-7, with 15 positions matching TRBD2. CDR3 length: 15 residues. Germline loops: CDR1 SQVTM, CDR2 ANQGSEA. The trim removed 8 bases at V and 4 bases at J, leaving 9 bases unmatched.

Notes on this clone: At one end the junction does not follow the germline gene, possibly because of a read error. The CDR3 sequence is CASSLGSVQATQYF. CDR3 bases: TGTGCCAGCAGCTTAGGTTCAGTCCAAGCGACCCAGTACTTC. The chain combines TRBV7-6 with TRBJ2-5, with no clear D. This CDR3 spans 14 amino acids. Germline V gene data show CDR1 as SGHVS and CDR2 as FNYEAQ.

The J gene is TRBJ2-2, the V gene TRBV19; D is unclear. CDR1 is LNHDA and CDR2 is SQIVND in the germline V gene (reference sequence). This CDR3 has 18 residues. V was cut by 0 bases and J by 1 base, with 15 bases left in between. This CDR3 is CASSIEGQNLGNTGELFF. CDR3 bases: TGTGCCAGTAGTATAGAAGGGCAGAACCTAGGGAACACCGGGGAGCTGTTTTTT.

The chain links TRBV6-5 to TRBJ1-5; D uncertain. Germline V gene lookup returns CDR1 MNHEY and CDR2 SVGAGI. This CDR3 has 13 residues. V was shortened by 5 bases and J by 4 bases, with 9 bases between the two germline ends. The CDR3 protein is CASSRHRNQPQHF. CDR3 in DNA: TGTGCCAGCAGTCGACATCGTAATCAGCCCCAGCATTTT.

This chain joins TRBV30 and TRBJ1-3; no firm D call. CDR1 and CDR2 from the germline V gene are GTSNPN and SVGIG (reference sequence). The CDR3 extends over 17 amino acids. V gave up 4 bases and J gave up 0 bases, with 19 bases separating them. The CDR3 DNA reads as TGTGCCTGGACCAACCGAGTCGGGGATAGCTCTGGAAACACCATATATTTT. Translated: CAWTNRVGDSSGNTIYF.

This chain connects TRBV6-1 to TRBJ2-3, with D maybe TRBD2 (6 bases). The CDR3 runs 15 residues. Germline V lookup: CDR1 MNHNS, CDR2 SASEGT. The ends were cut back, 6 bases at V and 2 bases at J, with 15 bases in the middle. CDR3 in amino acids: CASRLLGGDTDTQYF. For the CDR3, the DNA is TGTGCCAGCAGACTCCTGGGGGGAGACACAGATACGCAGTATTTT.

The rearrangement joins TRBV9 to TRBJ1-3; 7 bases match TRBD1. There are 16 residues in the CDR3. J gave up 2 bases and V 4 bases, and 9 bases lay outside the gene matches. Germline V gives CDR1 SGDLS, CDR2 YYNGEE. The CDR3 sequence is CASSPGRGRTGNTIYF. In nucleotides, the CDR3 is TGTGCCAGCAGCCCAGGAAGGGGGCGAACTGGAAACACCATATATTTT.

The chain has TRBV2 and TRBJ2-2; 9 nucleotides match TRBD1. The V gene end was trimmed by 2 bases and the J gene end by 4 bases; junction bases not matched to a gene: 5. Germline V CDR1 and CDR2: SNHLY, FYNNEI. The CDR3 is 16 amino acids. This CDR3 is CASSERTGEVTGELFF. CDR3 DNA: TGTGCCAGCAGTGAAAGGACAGGGGAAGTCACCGGGGAGCTGTTTTTT.

The chain combines TRBV28 with TRBJ2-1, with D possibly TRBD2 on 5 matching bases. The CDR3 totals 14 residues. From germline, CDR1 is MDHEN and CDR2 SYDVKM. V was pared by 8 bases and J by 5 bases, with 16 bases between. This chain's CDR3 is CASGGGLVHNEQFF. CDR3 DNA sequence: TGTGCCAGCGGTGGAGGCCTAGTCCACAATGAGCAGTTCTTC.

This chain links TRBV5-8 with TRBJ2-7; maybe TRBD1 (6 bases). The CDR3 contains 15 residues. V lost 2 bases and J 2 bases, leaving 14 bases between the germline ends. The germline V gene has CDR1 SGHTS and CDR2 YDEGEE. CDR3 DNA sequence: TGTGCCAGCAGCTTCGGGTACTCAGGGGCCTACGAGCAGTACTTC. It yields the protein CASSFGYSGAYEQYF.

V usage is TRBV10-3 and J usage is TRBJ2-1, with 10 positions matching TRBD1. The CDR3 contains 18 residues. The trim removed 0 bases at V and 4 bases at J, leaving 9 bases unmatched. Germline-derived CDR1 and CDR2 are ENHRY and SYGVKD. CDR3 DNA sequence: TGTGCCATCAGTGAGTCGGGACAGGGGTTAGGGATTTACAATGAGCAGTTCTTC. Amino acids: CAISESGQGLGIYNEQFF.

The J gene is TRBJ2-2, the V gene TRBV7-9; 7 bases line up with TRBD1. The germline CDR1 and CDR2 sequences are SEHNR and FQNEAQ (reference sequence). Trimming took 6 bases from V and 3 from J; bases not matched to a gene: 4. This CDR3 region has 14 residues. In nucleotides, the CDR3 is TGTGCCAGCAGACCAACAGGGGACACCGGGGAGCTGTTTTTT. Translation gives CASRPTGDTGELFF. Full variable domain (rest looked up from reference TRBV7-9 and TRBJ2-2): DTGVSQNPRHKITKRGQNVTFRCDPISEHNRLYWYRQTLGQGPEFLTYFQNEAQLEKSRLLSDRFSAERPKGSFSTLEIQRTEQGDSAMYLCASRPTGDTGELFFGEGSRLTVL.

The rearrangement joins TRBV5-4 to TRBJ2-7, with TRBD1 matching over 7 bases. J was trimmed by 2 bases and V by 0 bases; bases with no gene match: 2. Germline CDR1 reads SGHNT; CDR2 reads YYREEE (reference sequence). The CDR3 spans 14 residues. CDR3 sequence (DNA): TGTGCCAGCAGCTTGGACCAGGGGGCCTACGAGCAGTACTTC. Protein product: CASSLDQGAYEQYF.

The chain links TRBV7-9 to TRBJ2-7, with a possible D match to TRBD1 (5 bases). Per germline, CDR1 SEHNR and CDR2 FQNEAQ (reference sequence). This CDR3 is built from 15 residues. V was cut by 1 base and J by 6 bases, with 16 bases left in between. CDR3 sequence: CASSLDLVRASEQYF. CDR3 bases: TGTGCCAGCAGCTTAGATTTGGTCAGGGCGAGCGAGCAGTACTTC. Looking up the rest from reference TRBV7-9 and TRBJ2-7 gives the full variable domain: DTGVSQNPRHKITKRGQNVTFRCDPISEHNRLYWYRQTLGQGPEFLTYFQNEAQLEKSRLLSDRFSAERPKGSFSTLEIQRTEQGDSAMYLCASSLDLVRASEQYFGPGTRLTVT.

The CDR3 here is CAWSVVQSTEAFF. As DNA, the CDR3 is TGTGCCTGGAGTGTGGTGCAGAGCACTGAAGCTTTCTTT. The rearrangement uses TRBV30 and TRBJ1-1, with D unresolved. V was cut by 0 bases and J by 4 bases, with 9 bases left in between. Germline CDR1 and CDR2: GTSNPN and SVGIG (reference sequence). CDR3 length: 13 residues.

This chain links TRBV18 with TRBJ1-2; 10 bases agree with TRBD1. CDR3 size: 19 residues. Germline CDR1 is KGHSH and CDR2 is LQKENI. With 1 base clipped from V and 0 bases from J, the junction kept 11 bases outside the gene matches. CDR3 sequence (DNA): TGTGCCAGCTCACCACGAGGCGGGACAGGGGTTTTTGCTAACTATGGCTACACCTTC. Translation: CASSPRGGTGVFANYGYTF.

The J gene is TRBJ1-2, the V gene TRBV5-8; unclear D gene. The V end lost 7 bases, the J end lost 4 bases, and 20 bases lay between the germline ends. The germline gives CDR1 SGHTS, CDR2 YDEGEE. This CDR3 contains 15 residues. In DNA, the CDR3 is TGTGCCAGCTTACTAGATCCACGAAAGACCTATGGCTACACCTTC. It encodes CASLLDPRKTYGYTF.

This chain uses TRBV10-3 with TRBJ1-6; possible D gene TRBD1, 5 bases. V was cut by 0 bases and J by 6 bases, with 12 bases left in between. There are 16 residues in the CDR3. CDR1 and CDR2 (germline): ENHRY, SYGVKD. This chain's CDR3 is CAISESPAGLNSPLHF. The CDR3 region has the DNA TGTGCCATCAGTGAGTCTCCGGCGGGACTTAATTCACCCCTCCACTTT.